Here is one T cell receptor (beta chain) with its context. The sample comes from a study of T cell changes during pregnancy in multiple sclerosis. V lost 4 bases and J 4 bases, leaving 7 bases between the germline ends. The germline CDR1 and CDR2 sequences are MRHNA and SNTAGT. The CDR3 is 13 residues long. Sequenced by immunoSEQ multiplex PCR; TCRdb stores in-frame clones only, minus some. Counted here are approximately 30,000 clones, 70% to 90% occurring once; the ten biggest clones make up around 10%. Sequenced here: CD8+ T cells from peripheral blood mononuclear cells, sampled in the third trimester of pregnancy. This clonotype was obtained from a female donor with multiple sclerosis, enrolled in a pregnancy study. The chain uses TRBV6-4 and TRBJ2-2; D is possibly TRBD2 (6 bases). The CDR3 here is CASSAGSTGELFF. The CDR3 bases are TGTGCCAGCAGTGCCGGGAGCACCGGGGAGCTGTTTTTT.